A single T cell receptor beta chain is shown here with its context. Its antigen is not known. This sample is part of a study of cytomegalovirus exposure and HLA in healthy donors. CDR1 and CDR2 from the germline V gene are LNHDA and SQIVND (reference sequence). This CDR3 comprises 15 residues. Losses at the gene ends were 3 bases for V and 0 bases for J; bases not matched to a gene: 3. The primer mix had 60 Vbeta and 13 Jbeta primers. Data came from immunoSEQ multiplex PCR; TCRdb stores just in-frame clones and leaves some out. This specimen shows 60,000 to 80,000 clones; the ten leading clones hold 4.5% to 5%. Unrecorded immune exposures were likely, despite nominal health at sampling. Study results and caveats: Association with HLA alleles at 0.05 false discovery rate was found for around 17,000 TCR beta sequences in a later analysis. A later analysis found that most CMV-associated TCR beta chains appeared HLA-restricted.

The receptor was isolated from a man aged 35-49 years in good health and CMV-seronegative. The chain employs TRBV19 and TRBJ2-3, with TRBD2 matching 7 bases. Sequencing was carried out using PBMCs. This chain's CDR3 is CASSIASGSTDTQYF. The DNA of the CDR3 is TGTGCCAGTAGTATTGCTAGCGGCAGCACAGATACGCAGTATTTT.